A single sample is the source of the 21 T cell receptor beta chains below, sequenced in a study of response to subunit inactivated influenza vaccine. Each CDR3 protein is one row after TCRdb ran MiXCR on the RT-PCR reads. The data contain 560,000 or so distinct CDR3 sequences, less than 10% of them singletons. The sequences come from PBMCs from blood, collected less than 30 months after vaccination. These receptors all come from a man aged 50 to 69 who received an inactivated influenza vaccine.

V usage is TRBV3-1 and J usage is TRBJ1-1, with D unclear. With 1 base removed from V and 1 base from J, the gap between germline ends came to 16 bases. Germline CDR1 is LGHDT and CDR2 is YNNKEL (reference sequence). The CDR3 length is 17 residues. The CDR3 loop reads CASSQGWFGVGNTEAFF. As DNA, the CDR3 is TGTGCCAGCAGCCAAGGTTGGTTTGGGGTGGGGAACACTGAAGCTTTCTTT.

The rearrangement uses TRBV5-1 and TRBJ2-3; weak D call: TRBD2 (6 bases). This CDR3 has 14 residues. Germline V lookup: CDR1 SGHRS, CDR2 YFSETQ. Trimming stripped 8 bases from V and 0 bases from J, with 13 bases between. CDR3 amino acids: CASCSGSSTDTQYF. As DNA, the CDR3 is TGCGCCAGTTGTAGCGGCTCTAGCACAGATACGCAGTATTTT.

This clonotype was detected only a few times. This rearrangement joins TRBV29-1 to TRBJ2-3, with TRBD1 as a possible D gene (6 bases). This CDR3 is built from 13 residues. CDR1 and CDR2 from the germline V gene are SQVTM and ANQGSEA. Trimming cost V 2 bases and J 6 bases, with 12 bases left between them. Here the CDR3 reads CSVERHREDTQYF. The CDR3 DNA is TGCAGCGTTGAAAGGCACAGGGAGGATACGCAGTATTTT.

V usage is TRBV20-1 and J usage is TRBJ2-3; D uncertain. V was pared by 6 bases and J by 3 bases, with 4 bases between. The CDR3 contains 10 residues. Germline V CDR1 and CDR2: DFQATT, SNEGSKA (reference sequence). CDR3 residues: CSAPTDTQYF. DNA for the CDR3: TGCAGTGCCCCGACAGATACGCAGTATTTT.

The chain combines TRBV6-2 or TRBV6-3 with TRBJ2-7; a weak D match, TRBD2 (6 bases). Germline V gives CDR1 MNHEY, CDR2 SVGEGT. V lost 5 bases and J 3 bases, leaving 11 bases between the germline ends. CDR3 length equals 13 residues. Here the CDR3 reads CASSPETSYEQYF. The CDR3, as DNA: TGTGCCAGCAGTCCCGAGACTAGCTACGAGCAGTACTTC.

This clonotype was counted only a few times. The chain has TRBV2 and TRBJ2-5; D gene ambiguous. V was shortened by 4 bases and J by 5 bases, with 11 bases between the two germline ends. In germline, CDR1 is SNHLY, CDR2 FYNNEI. The CDR3 totals 13 residues. The CDR3: CASSGEFRETQYF. The DNA for the CDR3 is TGTGCCAGCAGTGGCGAGTTTCGCGAGACCCAGTACTTC.

This clonotype occurred a few times. V usage is TRBV7-8 and J usage is TRBJ2-3; TRBD2 aligns across 8 bases. The germline V gene encodes CDR1 SGHVS and CDR2 FQNEAQ. V was clipped by 5 bases and J by 4 bases; unmatched bases: 8. The CDR3 consists of 15 residues. The CDR3, as DNA: TGTGCCAGCAGCACGCTGTCGGGGGGGGCAGATACGCAGTATTTT. This gives the protein CASSTLSGGADTQYF. Filled out from reference TRBV7-8 and TRBJ2-3, the complete variable domain reads GAGVSQSPRYKVAKRGQDVALRCDPISGHVSLFWYQQALGQGPEFLTYFQNEAQLDKSGLPSDRFFAERPEGSVSTLKIQRTQQEDSAVYLCASSTLSGGADTQYFGPGTRLTVL.

In its sample, this clonotype was seen many times. The J gene is TRBJ2-3, the V gene TRBV25-1, with TRBD2 as a possible D gene (6 bases). Between the trimmed V and J ends, which lost 3 bases and 12 bases, there was a span of 19 bases. The CDR3 length is 14 residues. Germline V CDR1 and CDR2: MGHDK, SYGVNS. This CDR3 is CASSEVGGGRIQYF. CDR3 bases: TGTGCCAGCAGTGAGGTGGGGGGTGGACGTATTCAGTATTTT.

This clonotype turned up a few times. The V call is TRBV5-1, the J call TRBJ2-5; D unclear. This CDR3 region has 14 residues. V lost 1 base and J 1 base, leaving 8 bases between the germline ends. Germline V gives CDR1 SGHRS, CDR2 YFSETQ. The chain's CDR3 is CASSLSWSQETQYF. The CDR3 nucleotides are TGCGCCAGCAGCTTGTCTTGGTCCCAAGAGACCCAGTACTTC.

CDR3 sequence (DNA): TGTGCCATCATGAGGGACAAAACCTCCTACGAGCAGTACTTC. This sequence encodes CAIMRDKTSYEQYF. This rearrangement joins TRBV10-3 to TRBJ2-7; TRBD1 is a possible D gene (6 bases). The V end lost 7 bases, the J end lost 0 bases, and 13 bases lay between the germline ends. The CDR3 has 14 residues. Germline assignment: CDR1 ENHRY and CDR2 SYGVKD.

The V and J genes are TRBV12-3 or TRBV12-4 and TRBJ2-3, with 7 bases fitting TRBD1. The CDR3 sequence is 16 residues long. The J segment lost 0 bases and the V segment lost 3 bases, leaving 6 bases of the junction unmatched. CDR3 sequence reads: CASSFGTGESTDTQYF. The CDR3 nucleotides read TGTGCCAGCAGTTTTGGCACAGGGGAAAGCACAGATACGCAGTATTTT.

The V call is TRBV4-3, the J call TRBJ1-4; no reliable D call. V lost 3 bases and J 1 base, leaving 9 bases between the germline ends. The CDR3 length is 15 residues. Per the germline V gene, CDR1 is LGHNA and CDR2 is YSLEER. CDR3 DNA: TGCGCCAGCAGCCAGCGTGTAGGAACTAATGAAAAACTGTTTTTT. Amino acid sequence: CASSQRVGTNEKLFF.

In this sample, this clonotype turned up many times. The rearrangement joins TRBV19 to TRBJ2-1; D call uncertain. The CDR3 is 13 residues long. The V end was cut by 3 bases, the J end by 3 bases, with 6 bases between. Per the germline V gene, CDR1 is LNHDA and CDR2 is SQIVND (reference sequence). The CDR3 DNA is TGTGCCAGTAGTATTTCAAGCTACAATGAGCAGTTCTTC. It codes for CASSISSYNEQFF.

This clonotype was counted ten times or more. The chain carries TRBV12-3 or TRBV12-4 and TRBJ1-1; no definite D call. The CDR3 length is 11 residues. With 5 bases removed from V and 7 bases from J, the gap between germline ends came to 8 bases. The CDR3: CASSRGSEAFF. CDR3 sequence (DNA): TGTGCCAGCAGTCGAGGGAGTGAAGCTTTCTTT.

This clonotype appeared a few times. This CDR3 reads CATSSGGGRSYEQYF. The CDR3 nucleotides read TGTGCCACCAGCAGCGGGGGAGGTCGCTCATACGAGCAGTACTTC. The rearrangement links TRBV15 to TRBJ2-7; perhaps TRBD2 as D (6 bases). V lost 3 bases, J lost 4 bases, and 16 bases lay in between. The CDR3 consists of 15 residues. Per germline, CDR1 LNHNV and CDR2 YYDKDF (reference sequence).

This clonotype was picked up many times. The gene calls are TRBV6-1 and TRBJ2-3; 7 bases agree with TRBD1. The CDR3 is made up of 14 amino acids. The V and J ends lost 5 bases and 2 bases, in that order; junction bases with no gene match: 4. Germline values: CDR1 MNHNS, CDR2 SASEGT. DNA of the CDR3: TGTGCCAGCAGTCTCGGGACAGTCACAGATACGCAGTATTTT. Its protein is CASSLGTVTDTQYF.

This clonotype was recorded a few times. The J gene is TRBJ2-5, the V gene TRBV7-2; D gene ambiguous. The CDR3 covers 14 residues. The ends were cut back, 2 bases at V and 5 bases at J, with 12 bases in the middle. CDR1 and CDR2 from the germline V gene are SGHTA and FQGNSA. Written as DNA, the CDR3 is TGTGCCAGCAGCTTACGCCGGTTCGGGGAGACCCAGTACTTC. This encodes CASSLRRFGETQYF.

This clonotype came up once. The V call is TRBV20-1, the J call TRBJ2-5, with D possibly being TRBD2 (6 bases). Trimming took off 3 bases at V and 2 bases at J, with 13 bases between the two ends. Germline values: CDR1 DFQATT, CDR2 SNEGSKA (reference sequence). This CDR3 has 14 residues. As DNA, the CDR3 is TGCAGTGCTAGCGGACGCGGGGCTCAAGAGACCCAGTACTTC. Translation: CSASGRGAQETQYF.

This chain uses TRBV5-6 with TRBJ2-1; possible D gene TRBD2, 7 bases. Trimming left V 4 bases short and J 3 bases short, with 11 bases between. CDR3 length equals 14 residues. Germline CDR1 SGHDT, CDR2 YYEEEE. The CDR3 DNA reads as TGTGCCAGCAGCCCGGGGGGACACTACAATGAGCAGTTCTTC. This codes for CASSPGGHYNEQFF.

In its sample, this clonotype was seen a few times. The rearrangement links TRBV12-3 or TRBV12-4 to TRBJ1-5; 8 bases match TRBD1. This CDR3 has 14 residues. Germline trimming cut 8 bases from V and 3 bases from J; bases unmatched to any gene: 6. In nucleotides, the CDR3 is TGTGCCAGCGTCAGGGGGCTCGACAATCAGCCCCAGCATTTT. This sequence encodes CASVRGLDNQPQHF.

In its sample, this clonotype was seen a few times. The CDR3, as DNA: TGTGCCAGCAACGAGGGGGGGACAGGGAACACCGGGGAGCTGTTTTTT. Protein: CASNEGGTGNTGELFF. This chain links TRBV21-1 with TRBJ2-2; the table's TRBD1 call for D was not verified on the DNA. TRBV21-1 counts as a pseudogene. This CDR3 region has 16 residues.